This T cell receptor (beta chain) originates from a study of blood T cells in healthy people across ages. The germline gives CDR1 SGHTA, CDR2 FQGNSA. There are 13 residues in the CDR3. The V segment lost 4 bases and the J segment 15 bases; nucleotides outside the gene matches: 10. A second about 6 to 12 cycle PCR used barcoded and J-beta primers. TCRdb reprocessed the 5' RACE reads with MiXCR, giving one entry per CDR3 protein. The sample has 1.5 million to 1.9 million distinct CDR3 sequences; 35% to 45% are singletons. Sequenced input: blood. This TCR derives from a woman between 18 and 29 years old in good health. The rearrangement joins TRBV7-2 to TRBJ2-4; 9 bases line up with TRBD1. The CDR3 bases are TGTGCCAGCAGCTACGGGACAGGGTTCCATTGGTACTTC. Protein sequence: CASSYGTGFHWYF.